Shown below are 27 T cell receptor beta chains from a single sample sequenced in a study of OX40 agonist ivuxolimab in advanced cancers. Only in-frame clones appear in the TCRdb table, and some are missing; sequencing was by immunoSEQ multiplex PCR. The sample lists approximately 90,000 clones; more than 75% were seen once. This material consisted of CD4+ or CD8+ T cells sorted from blood, taken in a trial of the OX40 agonist ivuxolimab. The receptors come from an adult with an advanced solid tumor such as melanoma, head and neck, liver or kidney cancer.

The chain is built from TRBV20-1 and TRBJ1-1, with D uncertain. V lost 6 bases and J 1 base, leaving 6 bases between the germline ends. Per the germline V gene, CDR1 is DFQATT and CDR2 is SNEGSKA (reference sequence). The CDR3 covers 11 residues. For the CDR3, the DNA is TGCAGTGCCCGACGGAACACTGAAGCTTTCTTT. It is translated as CSARRNTEAFF.

This chain uses TRBV7-9 with TRBJ1-1; D is uncertain. CDR3 size: 13 residues. V lost 4 bases, J lost 2 bases, and 8 bases lay in between. Per the germline V gene, CDR1 is SEHNR and CDR2 is FQNEAQ (reference sequence). CDR3 region: CASSSAVNTEAFF. The CDR3 coding sequence is TGTGCCAGCAGCTCCGCAGTAAACACTGAAGCTTTCTTT. Combining the CDR3 with reference TRBV7-9 and TRBJ1-1 gives the whole variable domain DTGVSQNPRHKITKRGQNVTFRCDPISEHNRLYWYRQTLGQGPEFLTYFQNEAQLEKSRLLSDRFSAERPKGSFSTLEIQRTEQGDSAMYLCASSSAVNTEAFFGQGTRLTVV.

This chain joins TRBV9 and TRBJ2-7, with a tentative D call TRBD2 (6 bases). CDR1 is SGDLS, CDR2 YYNGEE, per germline. Trimming shortened V by 0 bases and J by 6 bases, and 13 bases separated the two germline ends. The CDR3 covers 14 residues. The CDR3 DNA reads TGTGCCAGCAGCGTAGCTCCGGGGGACGGCGAGCAGTACTTC. This translates into CASSVAPGDGEQYF.

The V call is TRBV27, the J call TRBJ2-4, with a possible D match to TRBD2 (6 bases). V was cut by 2 bases and J by 3 bases, with 11 bases left in between. The CDR3 consists of 15 residues. Germline lookup yields CDR1 MNHEY and CDR2 SMNVEV (reference sequence). The CDR3 DNA reads TGTGCCAGCAGTTTAGATTGGGGGGACAAAAACATTCAGTACTTC. It codes for CASSLDWGDKNIQYF.

In this sample, this clone turned up once. The chain is built from TRBV5-1 and TRBJ2-5; no definite D call. The CDR3 contains 13 residues. V dropped 3 bases and J dropped 4 bases, with 10 bases sitting between them. Germline assignment: CDR1 SGHRS and CDR2 YFSETQ. CDR3 nucleotide sequence: TGCGCCAGCAGCTCGGTGGGTCTAGAGACCCAGTACTTC. As protein: CASSSVGLETQYF.

V and J are TRBV27 and TRBJ2-7; the match to TRBD1 covers 7 bases. The CDR3 loop spans 15 amino acids. Trimming took 8 bases from V and 4 from J; bases not matched to a gene: 14. Germline V CDR1 and CDR2: MNHEY, SMNVEV (reference sequence). In DNA, the CDR3 is TGTGCCAGCGGGGACAGTCCCCCCAGTAGTTACGAGCAGTACTTC. Amino acids: CASGDSPPSSYEQYF.

The chain employs TRBV5-1 and TRBJ2-6; tentatively, D is TRBD2 (5 bases). This CDR3 has 15 residues. V was shortened by 4 bases and J by 2 bases, with 10 bases between the two germline ends. Germline V gives CDR1 SGHRS, CDR2 YFSETQ. As DNA, the CDR3 is TGCGCCAGCAGCCCCGAGGGTACTGGGGCCAACGTCCTGACTTTC. Encoded protein: CASSPEGTGANVLTF.

This chain joins TRBV18 and TRBJ2-1; D might be TRBD2 (5 bases). The CDR3 has 15 amino acids. Between the trimmed V and J ends, which lost 0 bases and 0 bases, there was a span of 6 bases. The V gene's germline CDR1 is KGHSH and CDR2 LQKENI. In DNA, the CDR3 is TGTGCCAGCTCACCACCTGGGAGCTCCTACAATGAGCAGTTCTTC. As protein: CASSPPGSSYNEQFF.

The V call is TRBV5-1, the J call TRBJ1-5; D may be TRBD1 (6 bases). Germline V gene data show CDR1 as SGHRS and CDR2 as YFSETQ. V was shortened by 5 bases and J by 3 bases, with 9 bases between the two germline ends. The CDR3 spans 13 residues. CDR3 in DNA: TGCGCCAGCAGACAGGGTGACAATCAGCCCCAGCATTTT. This codes for CASRQGDNQPQHF.

CDR3 sequence: CASIRRAQETQYF. CDR3 coding DNA: TGTGCCAGCATCAGACGGGCACAAGAGACCCAGTACTTC. The chain carries TRBV7-8 and TRBJ2-5; D gene unclear. CDR3 length: 13 residues. Germline CDR1 is SGHVS and CDR2 is FQNEAQ. Trimming took off 7 bases at V and 2 bases at J, with 11 bases between the two ends.

J is TRBJ2-3 and V is TRBV6-5; D is uncertain. This CDR3 region has 12 residues. Germline lookup yields CDR1 MNHEY and CDR2 SVGAGI. V lost 6 bases and J lost 4, with 8 bases in between. The CDR3 DNA is TGTGCCAGCAGCCGAAGGCCAGATACGCAGTATTTT. Translated, it gives CASSRRPDTQYF.

The V gene is TRBV2, the J gene TRBJ1-5; the match to TRBD1 covers 11 bases. The V gene end was trimmed by 6 bases and the J gene end by 2 bases; junction bases not matched to a gene: 12. This CDR3 contains 18 residues. Germline V gene lookup returns CDR1 SNHLY and CDR2 FYNNEI. CDR3 loop: CASRPRTGGPFGNQPQHF. CDR3 coding DNA: TGTGCCAGCAGACCCCGGACAGGGGGCCCCTTTGGCAATCAGCCCCAGCATTTT.

This clone was seen only a few times. This rearrangement joins TRBV2 to TRBJ1-5; TRBD1 aligns across 7 bases. The CDR3 has 16 amino acids. J lost 0 bases, V lost 6 bases, and 8 bases had no gene match. Germline V lookup: CDR1 SNHLY, CDR2 FYNNEI. CDR3 DNA: TGTGCCAGCAGGTTGGGGACAGACTTTAGCAATCAGCCCCAGCATTTT. This encodes CASRLGTDFSNQPQHF.

V is TRBV5-8 and J is TRBJ2-7; 12 nucleotides agree with TRBD2. Per the germline V gene, CDR1 is SGHTS and CDR2 is YDEGEE. The CDR3 runs 18 residues. Unmatched junction bases numbered 13, after V lost 4 bases and J lost 2 bases. The CDR3 coding sequence is TGTGCCAGCAGCCGGGAAGGGGCTAGCGGGAGGGGGACCTACGAGCAGTACTTC. Its translation is CASSREGASGRGTYEQYF.

This chain joins TRBV28 and TRBJ2-2, with D possibly being TRBD2 (6 bases). V lost 5 bases to trimming and J lost 5 bases, with 12 bases between them. This CDR3 region has 14 residues. Per the germline V gene, CDR1 is MDHEN and CDR2 is SYDVKM. The CDR3 loop reads CASSSPGRTGELFF. The CDR3, as DNA: TGTGCCAGCAGTAGTCCAGGGAGGACCGGGGAGCTGTTTTTT.

This sequence joins TRBV19 and TRBJ1-1; D uncertain. CDR3 length: 15 residues. Trimming removed 3 bases from V and 0 bases from J, with 11 bases in between. Germline CDR1 reads LNHDA; CDR2 reads SQIVND (reference sequence). The CDR3 DNA reads as TGTGCCAGTAGTATGTCCGGGCATATGAACACTGAAGCTTTCTTT. As protein: CASSMSGHMNTEAFF. Looking up the rest from reference TRBV19 and TRBJ1-1 gives the full variable domain: DGGITQSPKYLFRKEGQNVTLSCEQNLNHDAMYWYRQDPGQGLRLIYYSQIVNDFQKGDIAEGYSVSREKKESFPLTVTSAQKNPTAFYLCASSMSGHMNTEAFFGQGTRLTVV.

The chain employs TRBV5-1 and TRBJ2-3; maybe TRBD1 (5 bases). Germline CDR1 is SGHRS and CDR2 is YFSETQ. The CDR3 is 14 amino acids. V was shortened by 5 bases and J by 0 bases, with 10 bases between the two germline ends. The CDR3 DNA reads as TGCGCCAGCAGGGCGGCAGGGAGCACAGATACGCAGTATTTT. Residues: CASRAAGSTDTQYF.

This chain joins TRBV5-1 and TRBJ1-2; 7 nucleotides line up with TRBD1. This CDR3 is built from 17 residues. Germline lookup yields CDR1 SGHRS and CDR2 YFSETQ. Losses at the gene ends were 0 bases for V and 0 bases for J; bases not matched to a gene: 8. CDR3 nucleotide sequence: TGCGCCAGCAGCTTGGGTGGGACAGCAACTACTAACTATGGCTACACCTTC. This encodes CASSLGGTATTNYGYTF.

Only one count was recorded for this clone. This sample includes further DNA sequences coding for the same CDR3. The chain joins TRBV2 to TRBJ1-5; D ambiguous. The germline V gene encodes CDR1 SNHLY and CDR2 FYNNEI. The V end lost 3 bases, the J end lost 6 bases, and 9 bases lay between the germline ends. The length of the CDR3 is 13 residues. The CDR3 sequence: CASSELGGQPQHF. The CDR3 DNA reads as TGTGCCAGCAGTGAGTTGGGAGGTCAGCCCCAGCATTTT.

The chain couples TRBV28 to TRBJ2-7; TRBD1 is a possible D gene (5 bases). Trimming cost V 6 bases and J 7 bases, with 19 bases left between them. Germline V lookup: CDR1 MDHEN, CDR2 SYDVKM. The CDR3 covers 14 residues. CDR3 nucleotide sequence: TGTGCCAGCAGATCACCCCAGGGTCGGCGGGAGCAGTACGTC. The encoded protein is CASRSPQGRREQYV.

The genes are TRBV25-1 and TRBJ1-1; a weak D match, TRBD1 (6 bases). This CDR3 contains 14 residues. Trimming shortened V by 4 bases and J by 4 bases, and 13 bases separated the two germline ends. In germline, CDR1 is MGHDK, CDR2 SYGVNS. The CDR3 sequence is CASSVPGGGTEAFF. The CDR3 DNA follows: TGTGCCAGCAGTGTGCCGGGGGGCGGCACTGAAGCTTTCTTT.

This clone was observed a handful of times. The J gene is TRBJ1-2, the V gene TRBV28; D unclear. Germline V lookup: CDR1 MDHEN, CDR2 SYDVKM. Trimming pared 2 bases from V and 4 bases from J, leaving 2 bases between. The CDR3 is made up of 11 amino acids. The CDR3 reads CASSLRYGYTF. The CDR3 DNA follows: TGTGCCAGCAGTTTACGCTATGGCTACACCTTC.

This clone appeared a single time. With only one base between it and a far larger clone, this is likely a read error. The V call is TRBV7-7, the J call TRBJ1-1, with D unresolved. The CDR3 extends over 13 amino acids. The V gene's germline CDR1 is SSHAT and CDR2 FNYEAQ (reference sequence). CDR3 sequence (DNA): TGTGCCAGTAGCTCGGCAGGTGGCACTGAAGCTTTCTTT. Amino acids: CASSSAGGTEAFF.

This chain links TRBV13 with TRBJ2-1; the match to TRBD2 covers 15 bases. The ends lost 4 bases at V and 7 bases at J; junction bases unmatched: 17. The CDR3 is 20 amino acids. Germline assignment: CDR1 PRHDT and CDR2 FYEKMQ (reference sequence). The DNA for the CDR3 is TGTGCCAGCAGCTCCCTAATAGGACTAGCGGGAGGGAGGGGCAAGAATGAGCAGTTCTTC. This codes for CASSSLIGLAGGRGKNEQFF.

The V gene is TRBV9, the J gene TRBJ2-2; 10 nucleotides align to TRBD1. CDR3 size: 15 residues. The J segment lost 5 bases and the V segment lost 5 bases, leaving 6 bases of the junction unmatched. Looked up from germline, CDR1 is SGDLS and CDR2 is YYNGEE. The CDR3 nucleotides are TGTGCCAGCAGTTGGGGACAGGGGAATACCGGGGAGCTGTTTTTT. This sequence encodes CASSWGQGNTGELFF.

This sequence joins TRBV5-6 and TRBJ2-3, with D possibly matching TRBD2 (5 bases). The CDR3 extends over 15 amino acids. V lost 5 bases, J lost 14 bases, and 27 bases lay in between. Germline CDR1 SGHDT, CDR2 YYEEEE. CDR3 coding DNA: TGTGCCAGCAGTATGCGGGCCCTCCAACGATTTATTCCGTATTTT. Translated: CASSMRALQRFIPYF.

The V gene is TRBV5-5, the J gene TRBJ2-7; unclear D gene. CDR1 is SGHKS, CDR2 YYEKEE, per germline (reference sequence). The CDR3 is 12 residues long. V gave up 0 bases and J gave up 3 bases, with 4 bases separating them. The CDR3 bases are TGTGCCAGCAGCTTGGAGGGCTACGAGCAGTACGTC. This sequence encodes CASSLEGYEQYV.